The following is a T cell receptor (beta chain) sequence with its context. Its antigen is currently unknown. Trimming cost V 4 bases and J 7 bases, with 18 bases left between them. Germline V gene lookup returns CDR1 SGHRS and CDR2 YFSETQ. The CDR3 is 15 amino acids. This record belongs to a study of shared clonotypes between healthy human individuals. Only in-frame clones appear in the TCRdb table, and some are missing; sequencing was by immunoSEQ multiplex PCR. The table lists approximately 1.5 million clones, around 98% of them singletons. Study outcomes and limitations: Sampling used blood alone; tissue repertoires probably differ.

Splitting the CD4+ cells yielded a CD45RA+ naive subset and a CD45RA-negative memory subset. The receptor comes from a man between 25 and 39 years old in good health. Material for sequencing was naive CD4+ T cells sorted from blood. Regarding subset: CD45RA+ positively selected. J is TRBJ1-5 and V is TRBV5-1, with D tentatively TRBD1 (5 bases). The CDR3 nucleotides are TGCGCCAGCAGCCGGTTGGGGACCCCCAACCAGCCCCAGCATTTT. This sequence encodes CASSRLGTPNQPQHF.